Shown below are 16 T cell receptor beta chains from a single sample sequenced in a study of cytomegalovirus exposure and HLA in healthy donors. Clones were read by immunoSEQ multiplex PCR, and TCRdb kept only the in-frame ones, dropping some. The sample lists some 110,000 clones; 86% were seen once. The source material was PBMCs. The origin of the receptors is a man between 18 and 35 years old in good health and CMV-seronegative.

The J gene is TRBJ1-1, the V gene TRBV10-3; 8 positions agree with TRBD1. The CDR3 covers 14 residues. Germline V gene data show CDR1 as ENHRY and CDR2 as SYGVKD. V shed 10 bases and J 1 base; nucleotides not matched to a gene: 8. CDR3 in DNA: TGTGCCACGGGGGCCGGGACAGGGAACACTGAAGCTTTCTTT. Translation: CATGAGTGNTEAFF.

This chain uses TRBV2 with TRBJ2-3; the D gene is possibly TRBD1 (8 bases). The germline gives CDR1 SNHLY, CDR2 FYNNEI. This CDR3 contains 16 residues. Between the trimmed V and J ends, which lost 5 bases and 4 bases, there was a span of 19 bases. This chain's CDR3 is CASSPITGGEADTQYF. In DNA form, the CDR3 reads TGTGCCAGCAGTCCCATAACAGGGGGGGAGGCAGATACGCAGTATTTT.

V gene TRBV6-1 combines with J gene TRBJ1-1; D perhaps matches TRBD1 (5 bases). Germline V lookup: CDR1 MNHNS, CDR2 SASEGT. Trimming left V 4 bases short and J 5 bases short, with 8 bases between. The CDR3 consists of 12 residues. CDR3 amino acids: CASSAGGTEAFF. The CDR3 region has the DNA TGTGCCAGCAGTGCCGGGGGGACTGAAGCTTTCTTT.

This rearrangement joins TRBV5-4 to TRBJ1-2; D is unclear. Trimming took off 0 bases at V and 0 bases at J, with 6 bases between the two ends. The germline CDR1 and CDR2 sequences are SGHNT and YYREEE (reference sequence). The CDR3 is made up of 14 amino acids. For the CDR3, the DNA is TGTGCCAGCAGCTTGGACACCTCTAACTATGGCTACACCTTC. Protein sequence: CASSLDTSNYGYTF.

The V gene is TRBV7-2, the J gene TRBJ1-6, with a tentative D call TRBD1 (5 bases). Germline CDR1 is SGHTA and CDR2 is FQGNSA. Trimming removed 3 bases at V and 0 bases at J, with 6 bases between. This CDR3 comprises 15 residues. CDR3 nucleotides: TGTGCCAGCAGCTTGGACAACTCCTATAATTCACCCCTCCACTTT. Translated, it gives CASSLDNSYNSPLHF.

V gene TRBV5-1 combines with J gene TRBJ2-7; the match to TRBD2 covers 12 bases. Germline loops: CDR1 SGHRS, CDR2 YFSETQ. The CDR3 consists of 16 residues. The J segment lost 5 bases and the V segment lost 3 bases, leaving 9 bases of the junction unmatched. The DNA for the CDR3 is TGCGCCAGCAGCTCCTCGACTAGCGGGAGATTGAACGAGCAGTACTTC. Amino acids: CASSSSTSGRLNEQYF.

The rearrangement joins TRBV15 to TRBJ1-4, with 7 bases fitting TRBD1. The CDR3 length is 16 residues. Germline CDR1 reads LNHNV; CDR2 reads YYDKDF (reference sequence). Trimming at V came to 5 bases and at J to 0 bases, leaving 6 bases not matched to a gene. DNA for the CDR3: TGTGCCACCAGCGGACTGGACAGGTCAACTAATGAAAAACTGTTTTTT. Residues: CATSGLDRSTNEKLFF.

The rearrangement uses TRBV5-6 and TRBJ2-7; maybe TRBD2 (5 bases). CDR3 length equals 13 residues. CDR1 and CDR2 (germline): SGHDT, YYEEEE. V lost 3 bases and J 6 bases, leaving 13 bases between the germline ends. The CDR3, as DNA: TGTGCCAGCAGCTACGGGGTTTCAGGCGAGCAGTACTTC. This encodes CASSYGVSGEQYF.

This clone showed up just once. This rearrangement joins TRBV4-2 to TRBJ2-3; 7 nucleotides align to TRBD2. CDR1 and CDR2 (germline): LGHNA, YNFKEQ. V lost 1 base, J lost 6 bases, and 7 bases stayed unmatched. This CDR3 contains 15 residues. CDR3 coding DNA: TGTGCCAGCAGCCAAGGGGCGGGAGCAGCGGATACGCAGTATTTT. Translation gives CASSQGAGAADTQYF.

The table lists this clone with many counts. This chain joins TRBV4-2 and TRBJ2-7; 8 bases match TRBD2. Per germline, CDR1 LGHNA and CDR2 YNFKEQ. J lost 2 bases, V lost 4 bases, and 13 bases had no gene match. This CDR3 is 17 amino acids long. In DNA, the CDR3 is TGTGCCAGCAGCCGACAAGGGGGTAGCGGGGCCCCCTACGAGCAGTACTTC. It specifies CASSRQGGSGAPYEQYF.

This chain joins TRBV5-5 and TRBJ2-7; TRBD1 aligns across 7 bases. This CDR3 comprises 13 residues. Per germline, CDR1 SGHKS and CDR2 YYEKEE (reference sequence). V shed 2 bases and J 6 bases; nucleotides not matched to a gene: 5. The CDR3 sequence is CASSLGQVSEQYF. DNA for the CDR3: TGTGCCAGCAGCTTAGGACAGGTCTCCGAGCAGTACTTC.

This chain links TRBV14 with TRBJ1-5; 7 positions match TRBD1. CDR3 length equals 13 residues. V dropped 2 bases and J dropped 9; count of bases not matched to a gene: 4. Germline-derived CDR1 and CDR2 are SGHDN and FVKESK. CDR3 DNA sequence: TGTGCCAGCAGCCAACATAACAGGGGGCCCCAGCATTTT. Translated, it gives CASSQHNRGPQHF.

This clone was detected once. In DNA, the CDR3 is TGTGCCAGTAGTCGGACTAGCGGGAGGGAAGAGACCCAGTACTTC. Translation: CASSRTSGREETQYF. The genes are TRBV19 and TRBJ2-5; 15 bases fit TRBD2. There are 15 residues in the CDR3. Germline CDR1 and CDR2: LNHDA and SQIVND (reference sequence). Trimming at V came to 5 bases and at J to 3 bases, leaving 1 base not matched to a gene.

The chain uses TRBV6-5 and TRBJ2-5; weak D call: TRBD1 (7 bases). Germline lookup yields CDR1 MNHEY and CDR2 SVGAGI. CDR3 length equals 15 residues. The germline V and J ends were trimmed by 2 bases and 5 bases, with 15 bases remaining between them. The CDR3 DNA is TGTGCCAGCAGTTACGCGACAGGGAGGTGGGAGACCCAGTACTTC. This sequence encodes CASSYATGRWETQYF.

This chain links TRBV2 with TRBJ1-1; D uncertain. Germline values: CDR1 SNHLY, CDR2 FYNNEI. This CDR3 comprises 14 residues. Trimming took off 8 bases at V and 3 bases at J, with 16 bases between the two ends. CDR3 amino acids: CASLGLRGYTEAFF. The DNA of the CDR3 is TGTGCCAGCTTGGGCCTCCGAGGGTACACTGAAGCTTTCTTT.

The gene calls are TRBV15 and TRBJ1-2, with a possible D match to TRBD1 (5 bases). In germline, CDR1 is LNHNV, CDR2 YYDKDF (reference sequence). V was clipped by 8 bases and J by 5 bases, with 18 bases between them. This CDR3 region has 14 residues. CDR3: CATGPGPQEYGYTF. For the CDR3, the DNA is TGTGCCACCGGTCCAGGGCCCCAGGAGTATGGCTACACCTTC.